A selection of T cell receptor beta chains follows, all from one sample in a study of early T cells in non-severe SARS-CoV-2 infection. TCRdb independently ran MiXCR on the 5' RACE reads; one entry per CDR3 protein. The profile shows about 130,000 distinct CDR3 sequences, around 14% of them singletons. Material for sequencing was whole blood. The receptor set was obtained from an adult who was a healthcare worker with PCR-confirmed SARS-CoV-2 infection or an uninfected control (not recorded which). CDR3s include the opening cysteine and the closing phenylalanine or tryptophan. The order of the fields is CDR3 DNA, CDR3 protein, J gene, D gene, clone size, V gene. The D gene is left open where the match is weak. Part of the rows lack a size; the others show once, few, many or a class for expanded clones.

TGCAGTGCTAGCCAAGGGGGGGCCCTCACAGATACGCAGTATTTT,CSASQGGALTDTQYF,TRBJ2-3,-,-,TRBV20-1
TGCAGTGCTAGAGATCTGGTAGCAGCTTATCAGTATTTT,CSARDLVAAYQYF,TRBJ2-3,-,few,TRBV20-1
TGTGCCAGCAGCCAGGACAGAAACTATGGCTACACCTTC,CASSQDRNYGYTF,TRBJ1-2,-,-,TRBV5-4
TGCAGTGCCGAGCCCGGGACAGGGATTTATAATGAGCAGTTCTTC,CSAEPGTGIYNEQFF,TRBJ2-1,TRBD1,many,TRBV20-1
TGTGCCAGCAGTCCGACAGGGAGGGATGAAAAACTGTTTTTT,CASSPTGRDEKLFF,TRBJ1-4,TRBD1,many,TRBV12-3/TRBV12-4
TGCAGTGCTACCGGTGCAGGTGAAAAACTGTTTTTT,CSATGAGEKLFF,TRBJ1-4,-,-,TRBV20-1
TGTGCCAGAAGCGCGGACAGGGGAGGGGACACTGAAGCTTTCTTT,CARSADRGGDTEAFF,TRBJ1-1,TRBD1,-,TRBV5-3
TGTGCCAGCAGCTTAACGGGGCCGGTCTACAATGAGCAGTTCTTC,CASSLTGPVYNEQFF,TRBJ2-1,-,few,TRBV7-8
TGCGCCAGCAGCTTCCGGACTAGCGGGGACTACGAGCAGTACTTC,CASSFRTSGDYEQYF,TRBJ2-7,TRBD2,once,TRBV4-1
TGCGCCAGCAGCGGACTAGCGGGGAGTACCAGGGAGCTGTTTTTT,CASSGLAGSTRELFF,TRBJ2-2,TRBD2,few,TRBV10-2
TGTGCCAGCAGCCAGTTCACAGGGGGTGTGGATACGCAGTATTTT,CASSQFTGGVDTQYF,TRBJ2-3,TRBD1,few,TRBV3-1
TGTGCCAGCAGCCCCCCTGGGGGGGGCCTCACAGATACGCAGTATTTT,CASSPPGGGLTDTQYF,TRBJ2-3,-,-,TRBV9
TGTGCCAGCAGCCCGAGAGGTACAGAAGAGACCCAGTACTTC,CASSPRGTEETQYF,TRBJ2-5,-,-,TRBV9
TGTGCCAGCACCCCTCAAGGGGGCGGAAACACCATATATTTT,CASTPQGGGNTIYF,TRBJ1-3,TRBD1,few,TRBV7-8
TGTGCCAGCAGTGTCCTTGACAGGGTAACCGGGGAGCTGTTTTTT,CASSVLDRVTGELFF,TRBJ2-2,TRBD1,once,TRBV6-1
TGTGCCAGCAGTTATACAGGGGGCGATGAAAAACTGTTTTTT,CASSYTGGDEKLFF,TRBJ1-4,TRBD1,few,TRBV12-3/TRBV12-4
TGTGCCAGCAGCCTTTTGCGGACACCGTACGAGCAGTACTTC,CASSLLRTPYEQYF,TRBJ2-7,-,few,TRBV3-1
TGCGCCAGCAGCTTCATATTGGGGGACACTGAAGCTTTCTTT,CASSFILGDTEAFF,TRBJ1-1,-,-,TRBV5-1
TGTGCCGCCGGGACTAGCGGGGGGAGGGACATTCAGTACTTC,CAAGTSGGRDIQYF,TRBJ2-4,TRBD2,-,TRBV28
TGCAGCGTTGAGGATACGCAGTATTTT,CSVEDTQYF,TRBJ2-3,-,few,TRBV29-1
TGTGCCAGCAGCCAAGAAGTGAGCTCACCCCTCCACTTT,CASSQEVSSPLHF,TRBJ1-6,-,few,TRBV14
TGTGCCAGCAGTACTACAGGGGGCCGCAATGAGCAGTTCTTC,CASSTTGGRNEQFF,TRBJ2-1,TRBD1,few,TRBV25-1
TGTGCCAGCAGCGTAGGTGGCTTAAGCTCCTACGAGCAGTACTTC,CASSVGGLSSYEQYF,TRBJ2-7,-,-,TRBV9
TGTGCCAGCAGTTACTTGTGGGACACGTCGGGCGAGCAGTACTTC,CASSYLWDTSGEQYF,TRBJ2-7,-,many,TRBV6-6
TGTGCCAGCAGTAGTACCGTTACCTACGAGCAGTACTTC,CASSSTVTYEQYF,TRBJ2-7,-,-,TRBV12-3/TRBV12-4
TGTGCCAGCAGCTTAGGTTATGAGTTGTTCTTC,CASSLGYELFF,TRBJ2-1,-,-,TRBV5-4
TGTGCCAGCAGTTTGGCCGGGATCTATAATTCACCCCTCCACTTT,CASSLAGIYNSPLHF,TRBJ1-6,-,-,TRBV12-3/TRBV12-4
TGTGCCAGCAGTAAGGGACGGCTCCACTACGAGCAGTACTTC,CASSKGRLHYEQYF,TRBJ2-7,-,-,TRBV6-2/TRBV6-3
TGTGCCAGCACCGGGGGCCGGTTCGACACTGAAGCTTTCTTT,CASTGGRFDTEAFF,TRBJ1-1,-,few,TRBV6-4
TGTGCCAGCAGCACCGGGACAGCCAACTATGGCTACACCTTC,CASSTGTANYGYTF,TRBJ1-2,TRBD1,few,TRBV7-9
TGCGCCAGCAGCCAAGTCCCGGGGTTGACTGAAGCTTTCTTT,CASSQVPGLTEAFF,TRBJ1-1,-,-,TRBV4-1
TGCGCCAGCAGCCAAGGTCCGCACCGGGACCGTGGAGATACGCAGTATTTT,CASSQGPHRDRGDTQYF,TRBJ2-3,-,few,TRBV4-1
TGTGCCAGCAGCGGACGCAGCGGGGGTGGCCTCTCGACCCAGTACTTC,CASSGRSGGGLSTQYF,TRBJ2-5,TRBD2,few,TRBV7-2
TGCGCCAGCAGCATTCGGGACAGCGTATCCTACGAGCAGTACTTC,CASSIRDSVSYEQYF,TRBJ2-7,TRBD1,many,TRBV5-1
TGTGCCAGCAGTGAAGCGCGGAACGTTGGGGCTATCCGAGGGCAGTTCTTC,CASSEARNVGAIRGQFF,TRBJ2-1,-,few,TRBV2
TGTGCCAGCAGCCAAGATCTAACCCCCTCGAGTGAGCAGTTCTTC,CASSQDLTPSSEQFF,TRBJ2-1,-,many,TRBV3-1
TGTGCCAGCCGCGCCTGGGAGACCCAGTACTTC,CASRAWETQYF,TRBJ2-5,-,-,TRBV6-1
TGTGCCAGCAGTGGTCGGACAGGCGCTGAAGCTTTCTTT,CASSGRTGAEAFF,TRBJ1-1,TRBD1,few,TRBV2
TGTGCCAGCAGCTCCCTAAATTGGAACACTGAAGCTTTCTTT,CASSSLNWNTEAFF,TRBJ1-1,-,many,TRBV6-6
TGTGCCAGCAGCGCAGATGGTTATACGCAGTATTTT,CASSADGYTQYF,TRBJ2-3,-,-,TRBV14
TGTGCCAGCAGCGATCGCAAGGGAGAAGAGACCCAGTACTTC,CASSDRKGEETQYF,TRBJ2-5,-,many,TRBV7-8
TGCAGTGCTAGAGTCACTAGCGGCATCCACTTC,CSARVTSGIHF,TRBJ2-5,TRBD2,few,TRBV20-1
TGCGCCAGCTCCGAACAGGGGTGGAACTACAATGAGCAGTTCTTC,CASSEQGWNYNEQFF,TRBJ2-1,TRBD1,-,TRBV5-1
TGCAGTGCTCCCTTGGGGGGACCCGGGGAGCTGTTTTTT,CSAPLGGPGELFF,TRBJ2-2,-,few,TRBV20-1
TGCAGTGCACACCCTCGGATAGCGGGGCACAACACAGATACGCAGTATTTT,CSAHPRIAGHNTDTQYF,TRBJ2-3,TRBD2,few,TRBV20-1
TGTGCCAGCAGCTTATCAGGCGCCGGCTACACCTTC,CASSLSGAGYTF,TRBJ1-2,-,-,TRBV13
TGCAGCGTCGCCCCCAGATTGGGAGATACGCAGTATTTT,CSVAPRLGDTQYF,TRBJ2-3,-,-,TRBV29-1
TGTGCCAGCAGTCCACTAGTAGAGCAGTACTTC,CASSPLVEQYF,TRBJ2-7,-,few,TRBV2
TGTGCCAGTGGAGGCCCACAGGGAACTGAAGCTTTCTTT,CASGGPQGTEAFF,TRBJ1-1,-,few,TRBV3-1
TGCAGTGCCTTCCCCCCGGGGGCTCACTACAATGAGCAGTTCTTC,CSAFPPGAHYNEQFF,TRBJ2-1,-,few,TRBV20-1
TGCGCCAGCAGAGGTAGTGGGGAGGTAACTGAAGCTTTCTTT,CASRGSGEVTEAFF,TRBJ1-1,-,few,TRBV4-1
TGTGCCAGCAGCTCGAAAGCCGCGGGACTAGTCACAGATACGCAGTATTTT,CASSSKAAGLVTDTQYF,TRBJ2-3,TRBD2,many,TRBV7-9
TGTGCCAGCAGCCGGACAGGGCCGCTATATAATTCACCCCTCCATTTT,CASSRTGPLYNSPLHF,TRBJ1-6,TRBD1,few,TRBV7-9
TGTGCCAGCTCACCGGGAAGGGCTCAGCCCCAGCATTTT,CASSPGRAQPQHF,TRBJ1-5,-,-,TRBV18